The present T cell receptor (beta chain) was sequenced within a study of T cells after yellow fever vaccination. Study-level findings and limits: Among primary-vaccination clones, most reappeared after the booster, at roughly 96% for CD4 and 85% to 90% for CD8. The study noted that FACS-sorted repertoires could contain abundant clonotypes contaminating from the bulk population.

UMIs were added to TCR cDNA along with a universal primer site when it was made by 5'RACE template switching. TCRdb reanalysed the 5' RACE reads using MiXCR and keeps one entry per CDR3 protein. This sample carries about 360,000 distinct CDR3 sequences, around 6.4% of them seen once, and the ten largest clones take 15%. This clonotype was counted between two and nine times. Its antigen is unknown. The CDR3 spans 14 residues. Germline values: CDR1 SQVTM, CDR2 ANQGSEA. Trimming shortened V by 7 bases and J by 0 bases, and 13 bases separated the two germline ends. The genes are TRBV29-1 and TRBJ2-1, with D possibly being TRBD1 (7 bases). Material: PBMCs, obtained 5 days after the yellow fever booster vaccination. The clonotype was recovered from a man between 25 and 39 years old who received the YFV17D yellow fever vaccine. Here the CDR3 reads CSAGGTASYNEQFF. In DNA form, the CDR3 reads TGCAGCGCTGGGGGGACAGCCTCCTACAATGAGCAGTTCTTC.